The rows below give T cell receptor beta chains drawn from one sample of a study. TCRdb reprocessed the 5' RACE reads via MiXCR and lists one record per CDR3 protein. The sample has some 30,000 distinct CDR3 sequences; approximately 25% are singletons. Input material: naive CD4+ T cells sorted from a lymph node. These receptors originate from a female donor with breast cancer. Both conserved end residues are part of each CDR3. Only part of the rows carry a size: once, few, many, or a class if the clone is expanded.

v_gene,j_gene,abundance,CDR3aa
TRBV28,TRBJ1-6,NA,CASRSDNSPIHF
TRBV7-3,TRBJ2-1,NA,CASSLFWGRGNEQFF
TRBV9,TRBJ2-5,few,CASSHLPGETQYF
TRBV27,TRBJ2-7,NA,CASSSPFGGLSEQYF
TRBV29-1,TRBJ2-1,NA,CSVAGSRTGGANTQFF
TRBV4-1,TRBJ2-1,medium-sized,CASSQSTGDDEQFF
TRBV29-1,TRBJ1-1,NA,CSIDLGQSSNTEAFF
TRBV20-1,TRBJ1-1,NA,CSALTGGVGTEAFF
TRBV28,TRBJ2-3,NA,CASSFSGLLPNTQYF
TRBV20-1,TRBJ2-3,few,CSARDWRRTDTQYF
TRBV5-1,TRBJ2-5,many,CASSLDRAGETQYF
TRBV20-1,TRBJ2-5,NA,CSTAGEVETQYF
TRBV12-3/TRBV12-4,TRBJ2-1,NA,CASRALAGSSYNEQFF
TRBV29-1,TRBJ1-1,few,CSINRDLSTEAFF
TRBV2,TRBJ2-1,many,CASRDRGGPNNEQFF
TRBV9,TRBJ2-5,NA,CASSVAGLAGGETQYF
TRBV10-1,TRBJ2-1,many,CASSEPGQGAGNEQFF
TRBV11-2,TRBJ2-6,NA,CASRMDSFSSGANVLTF
TRBV9,TRBJ2-1,NA,CASSVRLAGANEQFF
TRBV4-1,TRBJ1-4,NA,CASSQEGYSFGKLFF
TRBV20-1,TRBJ1-1,NA,CSARGEYGGPNTEAFF
TRBV5-5,TRBJ1-4,NA,CASSFHGGGGEKLFF
TRBV6-1,TRBJ1-5,few,CASSESEINQPQHF
TRBV6-5,TRBJ2-7,medium-sized,CASSLGQGGEQYF
TRBV5-1,TRBJ2-1,few,CASSLHSARESEQFF
TRBV12-3/TRBV12-4,TRBJ1-6,many,CASSPSGGNSPLHF
TRBV6-5,TRBJ2-3,few,CASSLGQSTDTQYF
TRBV5-1,TRBJ2-1,medium-sized,CASSLAGTRNEQFF
TRBV5-1,TRBJ2-3,many,CASSFSQLTDTQYF
TRBV12-3/TRBV12-4,TRBJ2-3,NA,CASSPGTSGFADTQYF
TRBV15,TRBJ1-1,many,CATSRDTEAFF
TRBV12-3/TRBV12-4,TRBJ2-1,NA,CASSKGLLNEQFF
TRBV5-1,TRBJ1-2,NA,CASSLDGSARYGYTF
TRBV5-1,TRBJ2-7,many,CASSEDPGAYEQYF
TRBV28,TRBJ2-2,NA,CASSLQMGDLDTGELFF
TRBV7-3,TRBJ2-3,NA,CASSLTPLAGGPFSTDTQYF
TRBV6-1,TRBJ1-5,NA,CASSAPRYSNQPQHF
TRBV11-2,TRBJ2-2,few,CASSLDMGGTGELFF
TRBV12-3/TRBV12-4,TRBJ1-1,few,CASSFKAEAFF
TRBV11-2,TRBJ2-7,NA,CASSGPGGRSYEQYF
TRBV9,TRBJ1-3,NA,CASSVDPGFGNTIYF
TRBV12-3/TRBV12-4,TRBJ2-5,few,CASSPSGTGQETQYF
TRBV5-1,TRBJ2-5,NA,CASSTDNPTSGRPQETQYF
TRBV20-1,TRBJ2-3,few,CSAVSFSGRAIDTQYF
TRBV6-2/TRBV6-3,TRBJ2-5,many,CASSYSPSGRQTQYF
TRBV10-3,TRBJ2-5,medium-sized,CAISTSSGGAQETQYF
TRBV5-1,TRBJ1-2,few,CASSADRDGYTF
TRBV27,TRBJ2-7,few,CASGDRGNEQYF
TRBV15,TRBJ2-7,NA,CATSRGVGPPSFPTDGHF
TRBV5-1,TRBJ2-5,medium-sized,CASCRGEWGETQYF
TRBV6-6,TRBJ2-3,few,CASTLREGPNTDTQYF
TRBV12-3/TRBV12-4,TRBJ2-3,many,CASTLEEVADTQYF
TRBV6-5,TRBJ2-2,many,CASSYMSGTGELFF
TRBV28,TRBJ2-1,many,CASSPRQGWWDEQFF
TRBV5-1,TRBJ1-1,few,CASSAGRRDYAEAFF